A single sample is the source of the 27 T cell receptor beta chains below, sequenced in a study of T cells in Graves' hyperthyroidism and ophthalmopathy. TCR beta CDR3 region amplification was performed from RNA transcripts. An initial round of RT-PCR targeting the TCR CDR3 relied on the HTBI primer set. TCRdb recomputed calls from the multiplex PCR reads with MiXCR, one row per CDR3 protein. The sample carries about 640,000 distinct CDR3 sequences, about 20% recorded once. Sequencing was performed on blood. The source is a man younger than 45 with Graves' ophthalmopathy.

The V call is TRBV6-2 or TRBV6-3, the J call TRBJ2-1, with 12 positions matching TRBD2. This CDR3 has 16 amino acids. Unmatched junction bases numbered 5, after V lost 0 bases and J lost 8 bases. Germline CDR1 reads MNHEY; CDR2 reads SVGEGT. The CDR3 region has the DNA TGTGCCAGCAGTTACTCACGGACTAGCGGGATCTATGAGCAGTTCTTC. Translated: CASSYSRTSGIYEQFF.

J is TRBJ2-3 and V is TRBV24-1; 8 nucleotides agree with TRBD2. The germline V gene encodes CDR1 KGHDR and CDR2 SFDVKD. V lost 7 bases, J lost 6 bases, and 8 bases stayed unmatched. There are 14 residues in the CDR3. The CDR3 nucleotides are TGTGCCACCAGCTTCCCGGGACTAGTGGATACGCAGTATTTT. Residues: CATSFPGLVDTQYF.

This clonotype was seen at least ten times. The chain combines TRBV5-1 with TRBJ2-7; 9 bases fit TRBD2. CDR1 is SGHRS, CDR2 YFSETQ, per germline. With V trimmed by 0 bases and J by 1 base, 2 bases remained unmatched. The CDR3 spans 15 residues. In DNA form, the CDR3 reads TGCGCCAGCAGCTTGGGACTAGCGGATTCCTACGAGCAGTACTTC. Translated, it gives CASSLGLADSYEQYF.

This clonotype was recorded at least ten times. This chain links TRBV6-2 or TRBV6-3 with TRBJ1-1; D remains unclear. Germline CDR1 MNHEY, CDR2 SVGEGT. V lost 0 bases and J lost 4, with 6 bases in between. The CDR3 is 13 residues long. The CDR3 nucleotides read TGTGCCAGCAGTTACTCGTATCTCACTGAAGCTTTCTTT. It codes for CASSYSYLTEAFF.

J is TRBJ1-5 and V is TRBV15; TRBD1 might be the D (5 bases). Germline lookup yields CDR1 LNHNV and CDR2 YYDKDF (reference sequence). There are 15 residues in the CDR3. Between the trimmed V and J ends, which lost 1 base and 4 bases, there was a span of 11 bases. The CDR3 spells CATSRGGGINQPQHF. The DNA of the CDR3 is TGTGCCACCAGCAGAGGGGGGGGAATTAATCAGCCCCAGCATTTT.

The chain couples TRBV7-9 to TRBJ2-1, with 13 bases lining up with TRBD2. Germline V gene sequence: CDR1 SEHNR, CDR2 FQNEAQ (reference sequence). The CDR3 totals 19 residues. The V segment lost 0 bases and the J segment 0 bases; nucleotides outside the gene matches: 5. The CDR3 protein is CASSLATSGRYRSYNEQFF. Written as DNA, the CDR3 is TGTGCCAGCAGCTTAGCGACTAGCGGGAGGTACCGCTCCTACAATGAGCAGTTCTTC.

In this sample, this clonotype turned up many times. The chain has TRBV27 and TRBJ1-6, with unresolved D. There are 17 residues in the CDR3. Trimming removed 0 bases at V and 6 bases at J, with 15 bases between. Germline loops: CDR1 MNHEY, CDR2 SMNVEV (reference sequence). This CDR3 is CASSLSLGRALNSPLHF. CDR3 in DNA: TGTGCCAGCAGTTTATCTCTCGGACGGGCCCTTAATTCACCCCTCCACTTT.

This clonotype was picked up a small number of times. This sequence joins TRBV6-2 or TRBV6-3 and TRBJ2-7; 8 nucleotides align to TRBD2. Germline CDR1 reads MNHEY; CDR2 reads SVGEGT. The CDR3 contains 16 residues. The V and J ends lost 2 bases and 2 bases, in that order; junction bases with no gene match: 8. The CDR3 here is CASSYELAEVPYEQYF. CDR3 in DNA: TGTGCCAGCAGTTACGAACTAGCGGAAGTTCCCTACGAGCAGTACTTC.

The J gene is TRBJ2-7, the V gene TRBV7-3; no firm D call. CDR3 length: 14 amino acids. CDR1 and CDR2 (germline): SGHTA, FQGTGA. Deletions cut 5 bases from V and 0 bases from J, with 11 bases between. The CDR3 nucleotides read TGTGCCAGCAGCATGGTCCCCAGCTCCTACGAGCAGTACTTC. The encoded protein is CASSMVPSSYEQYF.

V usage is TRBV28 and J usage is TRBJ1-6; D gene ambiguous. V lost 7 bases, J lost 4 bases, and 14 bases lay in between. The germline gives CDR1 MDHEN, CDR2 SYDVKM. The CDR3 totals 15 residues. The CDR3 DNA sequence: TGTGCCAGCAACCAGGACGGTATTTATAATTCACCCCTCCACTTT. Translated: CASNQDGIYNSPLHF.

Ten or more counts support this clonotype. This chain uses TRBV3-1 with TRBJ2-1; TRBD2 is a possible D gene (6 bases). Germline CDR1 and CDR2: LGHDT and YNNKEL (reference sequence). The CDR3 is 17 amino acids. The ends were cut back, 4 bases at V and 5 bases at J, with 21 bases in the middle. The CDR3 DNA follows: TGTGCCAGCAGCCCAGGTGGTGGTAGCGGAAAAGACAATGAGCAGTTCTTC. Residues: CASSPGGGSGKDNEQFF.

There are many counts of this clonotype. CDR3 region: CASSPPGPGNYEQYF. The CDR3 coding sequence is TGTGCCAGCTCACCACCGGGACCCGGCAACTACGAGCAGTACTTC. The chain carries TRBV18 and TRBJ2-7; D is possibly TRBD1 or TRBD2 (5 bases each). With 0 bases removed from V and 3 bases from J, the gap between germline ends came to 12 bases. The CDR3 is 15 amino acids. Germline CDR1 KGHSH, CDR2 LQKENI.

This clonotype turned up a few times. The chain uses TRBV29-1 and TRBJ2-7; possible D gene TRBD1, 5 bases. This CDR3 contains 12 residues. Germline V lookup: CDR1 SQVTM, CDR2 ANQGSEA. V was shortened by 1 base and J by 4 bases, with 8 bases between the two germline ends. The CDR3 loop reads CSVEGGIYEQYF. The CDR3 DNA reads TGCAGCGTTGAAGGGGGCATATACGAGCAGTACTTC.

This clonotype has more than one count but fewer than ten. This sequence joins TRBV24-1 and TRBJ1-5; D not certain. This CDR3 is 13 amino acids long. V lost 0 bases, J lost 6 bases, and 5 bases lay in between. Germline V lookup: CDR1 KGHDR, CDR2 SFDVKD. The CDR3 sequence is CATSDLGIQPQHF. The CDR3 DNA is TGTGCCACCAGTGATTTGGGGATTCAGCCCCAGCATTTT.

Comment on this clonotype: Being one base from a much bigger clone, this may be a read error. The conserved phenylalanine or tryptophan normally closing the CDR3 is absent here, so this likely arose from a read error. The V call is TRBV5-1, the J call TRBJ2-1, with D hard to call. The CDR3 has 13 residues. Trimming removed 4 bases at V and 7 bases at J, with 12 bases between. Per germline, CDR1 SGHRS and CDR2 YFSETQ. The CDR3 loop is CASSTGRQNEQFL. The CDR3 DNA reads TGCGCCAGCAGCACGGGCCGGCAGAATGAGCAGTTCCTC.

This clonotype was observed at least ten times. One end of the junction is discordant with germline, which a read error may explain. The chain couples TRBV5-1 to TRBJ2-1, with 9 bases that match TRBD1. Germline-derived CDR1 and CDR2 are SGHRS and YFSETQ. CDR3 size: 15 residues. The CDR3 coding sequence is TGTGCCAGCAGTCCTGGACAGGGGAACTACAATGAGCAGTTCTTC. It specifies CASSPGQGNYNEQFF.

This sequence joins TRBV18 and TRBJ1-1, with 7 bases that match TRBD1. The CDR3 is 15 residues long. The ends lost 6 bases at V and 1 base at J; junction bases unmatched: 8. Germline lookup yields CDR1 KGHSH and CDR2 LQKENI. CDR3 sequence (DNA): TGTGCCAGCTCCCCCCGGAAGGGGGCGAACACTGAAGCTTTCTTT. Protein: CASSPRKGANTEAFF.

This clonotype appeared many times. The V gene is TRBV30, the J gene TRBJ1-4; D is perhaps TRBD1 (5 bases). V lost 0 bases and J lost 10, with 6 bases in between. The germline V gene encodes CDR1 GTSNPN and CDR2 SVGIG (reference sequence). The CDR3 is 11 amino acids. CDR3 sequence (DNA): TGTGCCTGGAGTGTGGGGGGAAAACTGTTTTTT. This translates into CAWSVGGKLFF.

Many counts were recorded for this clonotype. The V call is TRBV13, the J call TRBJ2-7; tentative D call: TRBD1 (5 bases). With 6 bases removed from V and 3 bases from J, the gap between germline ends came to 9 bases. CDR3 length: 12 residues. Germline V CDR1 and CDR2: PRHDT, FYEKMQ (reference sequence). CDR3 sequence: CASSGQDYEQYF. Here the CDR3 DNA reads TGTGCCAGCAGTGGACAAGACTACGAGCAGTACTTC. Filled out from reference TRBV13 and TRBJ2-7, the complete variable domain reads AAGVIQSPRHLIKEKRETATLKCYPIPRHDTVYWYQQGPGQDPQFLISFYEKMQSDKGSIPDRFSAQQFSDYHSELNMSSLELGDSALYFCASSGQDYEQYFGPGTRLTVT.

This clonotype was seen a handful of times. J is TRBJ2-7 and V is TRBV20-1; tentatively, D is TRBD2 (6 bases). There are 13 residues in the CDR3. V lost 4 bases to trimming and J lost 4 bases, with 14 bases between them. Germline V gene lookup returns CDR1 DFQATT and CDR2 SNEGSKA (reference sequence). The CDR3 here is CSATGDSGYEQYF. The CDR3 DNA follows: TGCAGTGCTACCGGGGACTCGGGATACGAGCAGTACTTC.

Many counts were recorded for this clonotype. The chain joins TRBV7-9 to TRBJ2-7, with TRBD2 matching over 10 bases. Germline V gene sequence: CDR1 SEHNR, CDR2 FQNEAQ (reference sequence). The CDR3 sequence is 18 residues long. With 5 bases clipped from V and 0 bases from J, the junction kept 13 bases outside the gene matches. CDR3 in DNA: TGTGCCAGCAGCGCTGGTATAGCGGGAGGAAAAAGCTCCTACGAGCAGTACTTC. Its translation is CASSAGIAGGKSSYEQYF.

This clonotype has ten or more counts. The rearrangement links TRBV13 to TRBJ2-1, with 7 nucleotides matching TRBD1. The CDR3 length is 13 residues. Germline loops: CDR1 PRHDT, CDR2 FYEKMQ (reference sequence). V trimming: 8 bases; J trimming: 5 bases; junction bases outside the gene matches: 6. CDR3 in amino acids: CASAGTANNEQFF. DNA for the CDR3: TGTGCCAGCGCCGGGACAGCTAACAATGAGCAGTTCTTC.

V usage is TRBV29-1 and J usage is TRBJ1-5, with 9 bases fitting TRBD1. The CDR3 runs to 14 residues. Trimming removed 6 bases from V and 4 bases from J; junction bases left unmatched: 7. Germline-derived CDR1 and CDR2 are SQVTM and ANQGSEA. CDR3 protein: CSVGTGGGNQPQHF. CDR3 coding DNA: TGCAGCGTCGGTACAGGGGGCGGAAATCAGCCCCAGCATTTT.

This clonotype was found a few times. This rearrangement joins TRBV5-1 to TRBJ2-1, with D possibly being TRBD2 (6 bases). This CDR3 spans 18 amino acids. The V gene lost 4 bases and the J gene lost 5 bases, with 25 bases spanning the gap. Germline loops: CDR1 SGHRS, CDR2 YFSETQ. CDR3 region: CASSHPGPSARYDNEQFF. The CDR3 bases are TGCGCCAGCAGCCACCCTGGCCCTAGCGCGAGATATGACAATGAGCAGTTCTTC.

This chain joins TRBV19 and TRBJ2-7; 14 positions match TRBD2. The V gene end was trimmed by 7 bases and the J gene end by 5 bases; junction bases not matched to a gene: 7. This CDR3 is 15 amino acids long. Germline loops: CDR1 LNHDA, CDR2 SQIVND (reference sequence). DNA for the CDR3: TGTGCCAGTACCGATTTGGGACTAGCGGGAGACGAGCAGTACTTC. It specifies CASTDLGLAGDEQYF.

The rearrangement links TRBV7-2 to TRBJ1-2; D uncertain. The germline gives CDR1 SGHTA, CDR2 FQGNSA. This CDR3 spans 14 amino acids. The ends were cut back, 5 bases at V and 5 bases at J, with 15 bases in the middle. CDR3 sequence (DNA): TGTGCCAGCAGCCGGGCGGTGTGGGAGTATGGCTACACCTTC. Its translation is CASSRAVWEYGYTF.

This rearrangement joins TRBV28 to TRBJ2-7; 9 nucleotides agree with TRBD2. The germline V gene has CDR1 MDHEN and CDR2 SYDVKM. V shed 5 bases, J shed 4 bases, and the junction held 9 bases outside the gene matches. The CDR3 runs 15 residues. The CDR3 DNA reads TGTGCCAGCAGTAGCCCGCCTAGCGGGAAGTACGAGCAGTACTTC. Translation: CASSSPPSGKYEQYF.